Following are 4 T cell receptor beta chains from one sample sequenced in a study of T cell changes during pregnancy in multiple sclerosis. This table comes from immunoSEQ multiplex PCR, and its TCRdb copy is limited to in-frame clones, with some not included. In the table there are about 100,000 clones, around nine tenths of which are singletons. The material sequenced was peripheral blood, taken in the second trimester of pregnancy. These receptor sequences come from a female donor with multiple sclerosis, enrolled in a pregnancy study.

The V and J genes are TRBV11-2 and TRBJ2-7; 7 bases match TRBD1. V gave up 1 base and J gave up 1 base; unmatched junction bases: 4. Germline V gene lookup returns CDR1 SGHAT and CDR2 FQNNGV. The CDR3 totals 15 residues. The CDR3 DNA follows: TGTGCCAGCAGCTTAGTCCCGACAGGGTCCTACGAGCAGTACTTC. Amino acid sequence: CASSLVPTGSYEQYF. Using reference TRBV11-2 and TRBJ2-7 for the parts outside the CDR3, the full variable domain is EAGVAQSPRYKIIEKRQSVAFWCNPISGHATLYWYQQILGQGPKLLIQFQNNGVVDDSQLPKDRFSAERLKGVDSTLKIQPAKLEDSAVYLCASSLVPTGSYEQYFGPGTRLTVT.

V gene TRBV25-1 combines with J gene TRBJ2-1; TRBD2 matches at 9 bases. This CDR3 is built from 17 residues. J lost 5 bases, V lost 2 bases, and 10 bases had no gene match. Looked up from germline, CDR1 is MGHDK and CDR2 is SYGVNS. DNA of the CDR3: TGTGCCAGCAGTGAACCGCGGGGGGGCCGATCCCACAATGAGCAGTTCTTC. This encodes CASSEPRGGRSHNEQFF.

The rearrangement links TRBV11-2 to TRBJ2-7; no clear D. The V gene lost 1 base and the J gene lost 2 bases, with 12 bases spanning the gap. Germline V gives CDR1 SGHAT, CDR2 FQNNGV. There are 15 residues in the CDR3. In nucleotides, the CDR3 is TGTGCCAGCAGCTTAGTGGGCGCTGGCCCCTACGAGCAGTACTTC. It codes for CASSLVGAGPYEQYF.

The sample holds one count of this clone. The chain couples TRBV6-1 to TRBJ1-2; 7 positions match TRBD1. The V and J ends lost 7 bases and 1 base, in that order; junction bases with no gene match: 9. This CDR3 region has 15 residues. Germline CDR1 is MNHNS and CDR2 is SASEGT. The CDR3 sequence: CASIFRGPFNYGYTF. The CDR3 bases are TGTGCCAGCATTTTTAGGGGGCCATTTAACTATGGCTACACCTTC.